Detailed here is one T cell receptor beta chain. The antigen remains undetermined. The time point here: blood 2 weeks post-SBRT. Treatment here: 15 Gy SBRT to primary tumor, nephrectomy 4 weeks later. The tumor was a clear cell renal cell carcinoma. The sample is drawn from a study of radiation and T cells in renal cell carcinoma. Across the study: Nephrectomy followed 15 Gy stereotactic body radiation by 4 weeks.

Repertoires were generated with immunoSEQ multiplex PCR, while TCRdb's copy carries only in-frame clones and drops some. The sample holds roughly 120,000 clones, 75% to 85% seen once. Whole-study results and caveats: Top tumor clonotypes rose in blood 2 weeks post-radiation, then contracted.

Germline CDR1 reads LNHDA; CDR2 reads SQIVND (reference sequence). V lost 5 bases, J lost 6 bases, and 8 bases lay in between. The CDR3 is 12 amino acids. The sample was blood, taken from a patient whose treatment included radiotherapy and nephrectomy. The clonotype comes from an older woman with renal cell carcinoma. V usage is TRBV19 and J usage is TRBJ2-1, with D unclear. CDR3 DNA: TGTGCCAGTAGTGCGCGGATCAATGAGCAGTTCTTC. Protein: CASSARINEQFF.